The rows below give T cell receptor beta chains drawn from one sample of a study of control samples from healthy donors and cancer patients. Produced via immunoSEQ multiplex PCR; TCRdb's table is partial and in-frame only. This sample has tens of thousands of clones; less than 90% occur once, and the top ten carry around an eighth. Sequencing was done on a sample of blood. The receptor set was obtained from a woman between 70 and 85 years old in good health. Each CDR3 is given with its conserved first and last residue. The D gene is left open where the match is weak. Size tells how often a clone was seen (once, few, many) or the class of an expanded clone, and some rows leave it out.

TRBD1,NA,TRBV5-1,TRBJ2-1,TGCGCCAGCAGCTTGGACCAGGGGGCCTACAATGAGCAGTTCTTC,CASSLDQGAYNEQFF
TRBD1,once,TRBV6-2/TRBV6-3,TRBJ1-3,TGTGCCAGCAGTCAGAACAGGGGGCGTACTGGAAACACCATATATTTT,CASSQNRGRTGNTIYF
NA,NA,TRBV10-3,TRBJ2-7,TGTGCCATCAGCGGGGGTGGAGGTGGGGGCAGCGAGCAGTACTTC,CAISGGGGGGSEQYF
NA,NA,TRBV6-5,TRBJ2-5,TGTGCCAGCAGTTTATTGTTCTCGCCGAACCAAGAGACCCAGTACTTC,CASSLLFSPNQETQYF
NA,few,TRBV5-6,TRBJ1-1,TGTGCCAGCAGCTGGAAACAGGGCTCAGCTTTCTTT,CASSWKQGSAFF
TRBD2,few,TRBV6-5,TRBJ2-5,TGTGCCAGCAGTACAAGACTAGCGGGGGAAGAGACCCAGTACTTC,CASSTRLAGEETQYF
NA,NA,TRBV3-1/TRBV3-2,TRBJ1-1,TGTGCCAGCAGCCCACCTAACCGGAAAGGCGCTGAAGCTTTCTTT,CASSPPNRKGAEAFF
TRBD2,few,TRBV5-1,TRBJ2-3,TGCGCCAGCAGCTTCGGCCTAGCGGTGGGAGATACGCAGTATTTT,CASSFGLAVGDTQYF
TRBD1,NA,TRBV5-4,TRBJ1-2,TGTGCCAGCAGCAGCGGACAGGAGGTCTATGGCTACACCTTC,CASSSGQEVYGYTF
TRBD1,NA,TRBV18,TRBJ1-2,TGTGCCAGCTCACCCCCGACAGGGTTGGGCTATGGCTACACCTTC,CASSPPTGLGYGYTF
TRBD1,few,TRBV6-4,TRBJ2-3,TGTGCCAGCAGTGAGGGACAGGGGGACACAGATACGCAGTATTTT,CASSEGQGDTDTQYF
NA,few,TRBV7-9,TRBJ2-1,TGTGCCAGCAGCCTTACCCAGGGACCCAATGAGCAGTTCTTC,CASSLTQGPNEQFF
TRBD2,NA,TRBV3-1/TRBV3-2,TRBJ2-7,TGTGCCAGCAGCCAAGGGCGGGGACTAGCGGGAAGCTACGAGCAGTACTTC,CASSQGRGLAGSYEQYF
TRBD2,NA,TRBV11-2,TRBJ2-5,TGTGCCAGCAGCTCCTTGACTAGCGGACGAATCCAAGAGACCCAGTACTTC,CASSSLTSGRIQETQYF
NA,NA,TRBV27,TRBJ1-6,TGTGCCAGCAGTTCCACCGGACAGTCCTATAATTCACCCCTCCACTTT,CASSSTGQSYNSPLHF
NA,NA,TRBV2,TRBJ1-5,TGTGCCAGCAGTGCTGGGGTAGGTCAGCCCCAGCATTTT,CASSAGVGQPQHF
TRBD1,NA,TRBV24-1,TRBJ2-7,TGTGCCACCAATCCTGGATCAGACAGGGCACTGCGGGCCTACGAGCAGTACTTC,CATNPGSDRALRAYEQYF
NA,NA,TRBV2,TRBJ1-2,TGTGCCAGCACCGAGGTCGGGGGGCCATATGGCTACACCTTC,CASTEVGGPYGYTF
NA,once,TRBV19,TRBJ1-5,TGTGCCAGTAGCCGTGACAGGTCCCTAAATCAGCCCCAGCATTTT,CASSRDRSLNQPQHF
NA,NA,TRBV2,TRBJ1-1,TGTGCCAGCAGGGAAGGGGGGGGTGAAGCTTTCTTT,CASREGGGEAFF
NA,NA,TRBV19,TRBJ1-4,TGTGCCAGTAGCCGTGGAGGTGGTAATGAAAAACTGTTTTTT,CASSRGGGNEKLFF
NA,NA,TRBV5-1,TRBJ1-1,TGCGCCAGCAGCTTGGAGACAGGTATGAACACTGAAGCTTTCTTT,CASSLETGMNTEAFF
NA,NA,TRBV5-4,TRBJ2-5,TGTGCCAGCAGCGGAGAGGGAGAGACCCAGTACTTC,CASSGEGETQYF
NA,NA,TRBV2,TRBJ1-2,TGTGCCAGCAGTTCCACAGGGCCGACCTATGGCTACACCTTC,CASSSTGPTYGYTF
NA,NA,TRBV6-4,TRBJ1-1,TGTGCCAGCAGTGCCCAACCGGGACTCCGAGGAGGTGAAGCTTTCTTT,CASSAQPGLRGGEAFF
NA,NA,TRBV5-1,TRBJ1-3,TGCGCCAGCAGGGAAAGCGGGGCCCGAGGAAACACCATATATTTT,CASRESGARGNTIYF
NA,once,TRBV19,TRBJ1-3,TGTGCCAGTAGTATAGCGGCGGCGAACTCTGGAAACACCATATATTTT,CASSIAAANSGNTIYF
NA,NA,TRBV15,TRBJ1-4,TGTGCCACCAGCAGCTTATCTCTGACAGCAACTAATGAAAAACTGTTTTTT,CATSSLSLTATNEKLFF
NA,NA,TRBV3-1/TRBV3-2,TRBJ1-1,TGTGCCAGCAGCCAAGGTACGGGAGCTGACGAAGCTTTCTTT,CASSQGTGADEAFF
NA,NA,TRBV14,TRBJ2-7,TGTGCCAGCAGCCAACACGGAGGCTCCTACGAGCAGTACTTC,CASSQHGGSYEQYF
NA,NA,TRBV7-6,TRBJ1-3,TGTGCCAGCAGCTTAGGAGGGGCAGGCTCTGGAAACACCATATATTTT,CASSLGGAGSGNTIYF
NA,NA,TRBV11-2,TRBJ1-5,TGTGCCAGCAGCCCTGGACAGTTCAATCAGCCCCAGCATTTT,CASSPGQFNQPQHF
NA,NA,TRBV14,TRBJ1-2,TGTGCCAGCAGCCAAGCGGGGGCGAGGGGCTACACCTTC,CASSQAGARGYTF
NA,NA,TRBV7-2,TRBJ1-1,TGTGCCAGCAGCTCCGGCGTCGGAGTCACTGAAGCTTTCTTT,CASSSGVGVTEAFF
NA,NA,TRBV14,TRBJ2-2,TGTGCCAGCAGCCTCCTTGGGATCGGGGAGCTGTTTTTT,CASSLLGIGELFF
NA,NA,TRBV7-9,TRBJ2-3,TGTGCCAGCAGCTTGCTGGAGCCCACGCAGTATTTT,CASSLLEPTQYF
NA,NA,TRBV6-5,TRBJ2-3,TGTGCCAGCAGTTCCCGCCGCACAGATACGCAGTATTTT,CASSSRRTDTQYF
NA,NA,TRBV9,TRBJ1-1,TGTGCCAGCAGCGTAGAGGTGGGGTTGGGCACTGAAGCTTTCTTT,CASSVEVGLGTEAFF
NA,NA,TRBV4-2,TRBJ1-1,TGTGCCAGCAGCCAAGATGACATGAAGGCTGAAGCTTTCTTT,CASSQDDMKAEAFF
NA,NA,TRBV28,TRBJ1-1,TGTGCCAGCAGCCTTGACACTGAAGCTTTCTTT,CASSLDTEAFF
TRBD1,NA,TRBV10-1,TRBJ1-1,TGCGCCAGCACCGGGACAGGTGGGAACACTGAAGCTTTCTTT,CASTGTGGNTEAFF
NA,few,TRBV27,TRBJ2-3,TGTGCCAGCGGAACTAGCTTCCCCACAGATACGCAGTATTTT,CASGTSFPTDTQYF
TRBD2,NA,TRBV6-5,TRBJ2-3,TGTGCCAGCAGTCAGGGACTAGCGATTACAGATACGCAGTATTTT,CASSQGLAITDTQYF
TRBD1,NA,TRBV11-2,TRBJ1-4,TGTGCCAGCAGCCCCGGGACAGGGGGCAATGAAAAACTGTTTTTT,CASSPGTGGNEKLFF
NA,NA,TRBV3-1/TRBV3-2,TRBJ2-1,TGTGCCAGCACCCCCATGGGGGGAGGTAATGAGCAGTTCTTC,CASTPMGGGNEQFF
NA,once,TRBV6-2/TRBV6-3,TRBJ1-2,TGTGCCAGCAGTTCCGGCCCCGGGCCGGGTGGCTACACCTTC,CASSSGPGPGGYTF
NA,NA,TRBV21-1,TRBJ2-7,TGTGCCAGCACCCAAGGCGTAGGACACTTCTACGAGCAGTACTTC,CASTQGVGHFYEQYF
TRBD2,NA,TRBV30,TRBJ2-1,TGTGCCGGACTACTAGCGGGAGGCGCCCATGAGCAGTTCTTC,CAGLLAGGAHEQFF